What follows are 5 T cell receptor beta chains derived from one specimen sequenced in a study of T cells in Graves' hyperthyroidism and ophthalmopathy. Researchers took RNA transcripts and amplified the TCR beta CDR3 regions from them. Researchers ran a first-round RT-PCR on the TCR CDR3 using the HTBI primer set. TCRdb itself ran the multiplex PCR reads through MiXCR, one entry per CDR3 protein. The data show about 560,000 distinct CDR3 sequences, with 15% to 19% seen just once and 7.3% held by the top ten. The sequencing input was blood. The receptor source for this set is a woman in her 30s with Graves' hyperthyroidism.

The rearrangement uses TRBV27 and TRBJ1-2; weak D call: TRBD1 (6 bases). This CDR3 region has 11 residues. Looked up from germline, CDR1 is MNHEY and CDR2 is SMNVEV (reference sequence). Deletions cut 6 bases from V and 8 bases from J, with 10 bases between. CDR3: CASSSGEGYTF. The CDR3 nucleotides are TGTGCCAGCAGCTCAGGGGAAGGCTACACCTTC.

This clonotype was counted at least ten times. The CDR3 here is CSVGGAGARVHEQYF. The CDR3 DNA is TGCAGCGTTGGGGGTGCGGGAGCGAGGGTCCACGAGCAGTACTTC. The rearrangement joins TRBV29-1 to TRBJ2-7; TRBD2 aligns across 7 bases. CDR3 length: 15 amino acids. The germline V gene encodes CDR1 SQVTM and CDR2 ANQGSEA. Trimming at V came to 4 bases and at J to 5 bases, leaving 14 bases not matched to a gene.

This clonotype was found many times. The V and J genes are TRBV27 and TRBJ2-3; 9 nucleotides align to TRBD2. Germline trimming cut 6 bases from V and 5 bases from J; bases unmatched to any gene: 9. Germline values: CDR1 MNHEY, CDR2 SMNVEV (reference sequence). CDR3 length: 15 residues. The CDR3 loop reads CASRWASGKVDTQYF. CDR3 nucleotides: TGTGCCAGCAGATGGGCTAGCGGGAAGGTAGATACGCAGTATTTT.

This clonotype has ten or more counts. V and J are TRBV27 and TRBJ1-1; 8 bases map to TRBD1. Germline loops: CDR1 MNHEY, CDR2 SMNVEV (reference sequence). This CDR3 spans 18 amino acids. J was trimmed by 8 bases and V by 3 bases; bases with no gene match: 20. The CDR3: CASSFSWGAGTGRNEAFF. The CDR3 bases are TGTGCCAGCAGTTTTAGTTGGGGGGCGGGGACAGGACGCAACGAAGCTTTCTTT.

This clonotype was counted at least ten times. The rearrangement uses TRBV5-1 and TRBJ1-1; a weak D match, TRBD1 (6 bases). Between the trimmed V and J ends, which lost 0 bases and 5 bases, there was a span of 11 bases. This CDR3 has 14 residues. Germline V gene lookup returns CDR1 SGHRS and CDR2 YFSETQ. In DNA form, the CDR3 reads TGCGCCAGCAGCTTGGCAGGGGAAAGTACTGAAGCTTTCTTT. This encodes CASSLAGESTEAFF.